The 21 T cell receptor beta chains given below trace back to one sample, sequenced in a study of OX40 agonist ivuxolimab in advanced cancers. Sequencing was performed with immunoSEQ multiplex PCR; in TCRdb, only in-frame clones are kept and a portion is missing. The sample comprises about 61,000 clones, over 80% of which are singletons, and 23% rests with the top ten. Specimen: CD4+ or CD8+ T cells sorted from blood, collected in a trial of the OX40 agonist ivuxolimab. Receptors were obtained from an adult with an advanced solid tumor such as melanoma, head and neck, liver or kidney cancer.

The chain has TRBV2 and TRBJ2-3, with D possibly TRBD1 on 6 matching bases. Trimming shortened V by 11 bases and J by 2 bases, and 14 bases separated the two germline ends. Germline CDR1 SNHLY, CDR2 FYNNEI. This CDR3 region has 13 residues. CDR3 DNA: TGTGCCGGTAACAGGGACAACACAGATACGCAGTATTTT. This sequence encodes CAGNRDNTDTQYF.

The rearrangement uses TRBV5-1 and TRBJ1-1; D not certain. Germline V gives CDR1 SGHRS, CDR2 YFSETQ. The CDR3 is 16 residues long. V lost 4 bases, J lost 4 bases, and 20 bases lay in between. In DNA form, the CDR3 reads TGCGCCAGCAGCACGATCGGCAGCTGGGGTGGCACTGAAGCTTTCTTT. The encoded protein is CASSTIGSWGGTEAFF.

The CDR3 loop reads CASSEADNNEKLFF. In DNA, the CDR3 is TGTGCCAGCAGTGAAGCGGACAATAATGAAAAACTGTTTTTT. The chain combines TRBV2 with TRBJ1-4; TRBD1 is a possible D gene (5 bases). V lost 0 bases and J lost 4, with 6 bases in between. This CDR3 is built from 14 residues. In germline, CDR1 is SNHLY, CDR2 FYNNEI. The full variable domain, rest sourced from reference TRBV2 and TRBJ1-4, is EPEVTQTPSHQVTQMGQEVILRCVPISNHLYFYWYRQILGQKVEFLVSFYNNEISEKSEIFDDQFSVERPDGSNFTLKIRSTKLEDSAMYFCASSEADNNEKLFFGSGTQLSVL.

The chain recombines TRBV29-1 with TRBJ1-2, with TRBD1 identical over 12 bases. In germline, CDR1 is SQVTM, CDR2 ANQGSEA. V lost 1 base and J lost 8; bases outside the gene matches: 11. CDR3 size: 16 residues. DNA of the CDR3: TGCAGCGTTGAAGGGAAGGGACAGGGGGCATCGGAAGGCTACACCTTC. Protein sequence: CSVEGKGQGASEGYTF.

The rearrangement uses TRBV5-1 and TRBJ1-1; D ambiguous. This CDR3 is 12 amino acids long. Germline CDR1 SGHRS, CDR2 YFSETQ. V was cut by 0 bases and J by 4 bases, with 4 bases left in between. As DNA, the CDR3 is TGCGCCAGCAGCTTGGTGGGCACTGAAGCTTTCTTT. Residues: CASSLVGTEAFF.

J is TRBJ1-1 and V is TRBV7-8, with no clear D. CDR1 SGHVS and CDR2 FQNEAQ come from the germline V gene. This CDR3 region has 16 residues. V dropped 6 bases and J dropped 0 bases, with 17 bases sitting between them. DNA for the CDR3: TGTGCCAGCAGGGATTACTTAGGGATCATGAACACTGAAGCTTTCTTT. It codes for CASRDYLGIMNTEAFF.

This rearrangement joins TRBV6-6 to TRBJ2-1; a weak D match, TRBD2 (5 bases). V dropped 4 bases and J dropped 4 bases, with 11 bases sitting between them. The germline V gene has CDR1 MNHNY and CDR2 SVGAGI (reference sequence). The CDR3 totals 14 residues. CDR3 DNA: TGTGCCAGCAGTTTGGACTTTAGGTACAATGAGCAGTTCTTC. Translating gives CASSLDFRYNEQFF.

The chain links TRBV9 to TRBJ2-2; D is undetermined. The CDR3 covers 13 residues. CDR1 is SGDLS, CDR2 YYNGEE, per germline. Trimming removed 4 bases at V and 5 bases at J, with 9 bases between. Written as DNA, the CDR3 is TGTGCCAGCAGCCCCCCAAGTACCGGGGAGCTGTTTTTT. As protein: CASSPPSTGELFF.

The CDR3 sequence is CASSSGQGYGYTF. The CDR3 region has the DNA TGTGCCAGCAGCTCCGGACAGGGTTATGGCTACACCTTC. The V gene is TRBV14, the J gene TRBJ1-2; 8 bases fit TRBD1. This CDR3 is 13 amino acids long. CDR1 and CDR2 (germline): SGHDN, FVKESK. The trim removed 5 bases at V and 5 bases at J, leaving 4 bases unmatched. Variable domain in full (rest from reference TRBV14 and TRBJ1-2): EAGVTQFPSHSVIEKGQTVTLRCDPISGHDNLYWYRRVMGKEIKFLLHFVKESKQDESGMPNNRFLAERTGGTYSTLKVQPAELEDSGVYFCASSSGQGYGYTFGSGTRLTVV.

The gene calls are TRBV19 and TRBJ2-3; D is possibly TRBD2 (5 bases). From germline, CDR1 is LNHDA and CDR2 SQIVND (reference sequence). The V and J ends lost 3 bases and 0 bases respectively, with 7 bases between them. The CDR3 runs to 14 residues. CDR3 in amino acids: CASSMGGSTDTQYF. In nucleotides, the CDR3 is TGTGCCAGTAGTATGGGCGGGAGCACAGATACGCAGTATTTT.

The chain has TRBV27 and TRBJ1-5, with 9 bases aligning to TRBD1. This CDR3 has 14 amino acids. J lost 9 bases, V lost 3 bases, and 6 bases had no gene match. The germline gives CDR1 MNHEY, CDR2 SMNVEV (reference sequence). The CDR3 sequence: CASSFTGGEAPQHF. The CDR3 bases are TGTGCCAGCAGTTTTACAGGGGGCGAGGCGCCCCAGCATTTT.

The J gene is TRBJ2-1, the V gene TRBV29-1; D gene unclear. This CDR3 has 12 residues. Germline-derived CDR1 and CDR2 are SQVTM and ANQGSEA. V lost 2 bases and J lost 9, with 11 bases in between. CDR3 loop: CSVERWGGEQFF. CDR3 coding DNA: TGCAGCGTTGAACGGTGGGGTGGTGAGCAGTTCTTC.

This sequence joins TRBV15 and TRBJ2-2; D is uncertain. Germline V gives CDR1 LNHNV, CDR2 YYDKDF (reference sequence). V was trimmed by 1 base and J by 3 bases, leaving 12 bases between them. CDR3 length equals 16 residues. CDR3 protein: CATSRVAGVDTGELFF. CDR3 nucleotides: TGTGCCACCAGCAGAGTAGCCGGAGTAGACACCGGGGAGCTGTTTTTT.

A word on this clone: Other DNA sequences in this specimen translate into the identical CDR3. This chain uses TRBV30 with TRBJ1-1; D gene uncertain. The CDR3 is 13 residues long. Germline CDR1 GTSNPN, CDR2 SVGIG (reference sequence). The ends were cut back, 0 bases at V and 2 bases at J, with 7 bases in the middle. CDR3 residues: CAWSVAVNTEAFF. CDR3 in DNA: TGTGCCTGGAGTGTTGCAGTTAACACTGAAGCTTTCTTT.

This sequence joins TRBV28 and TRBJ2-4; maybe TRBD2 (5 bases). This CDR3 spans 17 amino acids. Trimming took off 6 bases at V and 7 bases at J, with 25 bases between the two ends. Per germline, CDR1 MDHEN and CDR2 SYDVKM. CDR3 region: CASSPRTSNLPRNIQYF. CDR3 bases: TGTGCCAGCAGCCCTAGGACTTCAAATCTTCCGAGGAACATTCAGTACTTC. The full variable domain, completed using reference TRBV28 and TRBJ2-4, is DVKVTQSSRYLVKRTGEKVFLECVQDMDHENMFWYRQDPGLGLRLIYFSYDVKMKEKGDIPEGYSVSREKKERFSLILESASTNQTSMYLCASSPRTSNLPRNIQYFGAGTRLSVL.

This chain uses TRBV30 with TRBJ2-2; tentatively, D is TRBD2 (6 bases). The CDR3 has 18 residues. The ends were cut back, 2 bases at V and 2 bases at J, with 21 bases in the middle. Germline V gives CDR1 GTSNPN, CDR2 SVGIG (reference sequence). The CDR3 loop is CAWSRGTLWGENTGELFF. CDR3 nucleotide sequence: TGTGCCTGGAGTCGCGGGACGTTGTGGGGGGAAAACACCGGGGAGCTGTTTTTT.

The rearrangement links TRBV4-3 to TRBJ1-2, with 7 bases aligning to TRBD1. Trimming removed 6 bases from V and 2 bases from J; junction bases left unmatched: 6. The CDR3 runs to 14 residues. Germline V gives CDR1 LGHNA, CDR2 YSLEER. For the CDR3, the DNA is TGCGCCAGCAGTCTGGACAGGAACAACTATGGCTACACCTTC. This gives the protein CASSLDRNNYGYTF.

The rearrangement uses TRBV11-2 and TRBJ2-1, with TRBD2 matching over 8 bases. V shed 4 bases, J shed 4 bases, and the junction held 9 bases outside the gene matches. The CDR3 length is 16 residues. Per the germline V gene, CDR1 is SGHAT and CDR2 is FQNNGV. The CDR3 DNA sequence: TGTGCCAGCAGCTCGCAAGCGGGAGTGGGATACAATGAGCAGTTCTTC. Translation: CASSSQAGVGYNEQFF.

This CDR3 is CASSYGTSYEQYF. In nucleotides, the CDR3 is TGTGCCAGCAGTTATGGCACCTCCTACGAGCAGTACTTC. The chain is built from TRBV6-5 and TRBJ2-7; D unresolved. V lost 3 bases and J 0 bases, leaving 6 bases between the germline ends. CDR3 length equals 13 residues. CDR1 is MNHEY and CDR2 is SVGAGI in the germline V gene.

This sequence joins TRBV5-1 and TRBJ1-1, with 11 bases fitting TRBD1. Per the germline V gene, CDR1 is SGHRS and CDR2 is YFSETQ. The length of the CDR3 is 16 residues. Unmatched junction bases numbered 7, after V lost 1 base and J lost 5 bases. The CDR3 DNA follows: TGCGCCAGCAGCTTGATCGGGACAGGGGGTGATACTGAAGCTTTCTTT. Translation gives CASSLIGTGGDTEAFF.

This clone was seen once. J is TRBJ1-5 and V is TRBV4-2; 12 nucleotides line up with TRBD1. The CDR3 has 16 residues. V dropped 5 bases and J dropped 7; count of bases not matched to a gene: 9. Germline CDR1 is LGHNA and CDR2 is YNFKEQ. Here the CDR3 reads CASSGGTGGGEQPQHF. Written as DNA, the CDR3 is TGTGCCAGCAGCGGAGGGACAGGGGGCGGGGAACAGCCCCAGCATTTT.